This T cell receptor beta chain was found in a study of OX40 agonist ivuxolimab in advanced cancers. The overall study: Six ivuxolimab dose levels, 0.01 to 10 mg/kg, were given intravenously every 2 weeks.

Produced via immunoSEQ multiplex PCR; TCRdb's table is partial and in-frame only. The table lists 15,000 to 20,000 clones, 80% to 90% of them singletons. V gave up 3 bases and J gave up 1 base, with 9 bases separating them. CDR1 SGHVS and CDR2 FQNEAQ come from the germline V gene. The CDR3 sequence is 14 residues long. The receptor's source is an adult with an advanced solid tumor such as melanoma, head and neck, liver or kidney cancer. The sequences come from CD4+ or CD8+ T cells sorted from blood, collected in a trial of the OX40 agonist ivuxolimab. The rearrangement uses TRBV7-8 and TRBJ2-5; tentatively, D is TRBD2 (6 bases). CDR3: CASSLGGGQETQYF. The CDR3 nucleotides read TGTGCCAGCAGCTTGGGGGGTGGCCAAGAGACCCAGTACTTC.